This T cell receptor (beta chain) was retrieved from a study of cytomegalovirus exposure and HLA in healthy donors. Study-level findings and limits: Accurate HLA-A and HLA-B prediction from TCR beta sequences was reported for most subjects. TCR beta V segments were, for the most part, productive about 87% or about 30% of the time in an earlier analysis. Indistinguishability led to the exclusion of some V segments, TRBV6-2 and TRBV6-3 included. Clonal expansion, a later analysis showed, was greater in HLA-associated TCR beta chains than in equally common others.

This clone was recorded a few times. The antigen is unknown. The PCR had 60 Vbeta and 13 Jbeta primers. Method: immunoSEQ multiplex PCR; TCRdb's copy keeps in-frame clones and lacks some. The sample yields 200,000 or so clones, around 83% seen once. The CDR3 extends over 16 amino acids. V trimming: 6 bases; J trimming: 0 bases; junction bases outside the gene matches: 10. Germline CDR1 MDHEN, CDR2 SYDVKM. The chain links TRBV28 to TRBJ2-7, with 8 bases that match TRBD1. The receptor comes from a woman aged 40 to 55 in good health and CMV-seronegative. Sequenced: PBMCs. The chain's CDR3 is CASRGTGLIYSYEQYF. CDR3 DNA sequence: TGTGCCAGCAGGGGGACAGGACTAATCTACTCCTACGAGCAGTACTTC.